These T cell receptor beta chains were read from a single sample in a study of shared clonotypes between healthy human individuals. Generated by immunoSEQ multiplex PCR, the TCRdb table keeps only in-frame clones and is missing some. This table holds roughly 2.5 million clones, 85% to 95% found once. Sample: naive CD4+ T cells sorted from blood. The origin of the receptors is a man aged 18 to 30 in good health. Both conserved end residues are part of each CDR3. A D gene is named only where the DNA matches it firmly. Clone size is shown for a subset of rows, as once, few, many or a class of expanded clone.

v_gene,d_gene,j_gene,abundance,CDR3aa,CDR3nt
TRBV7-9,.,TRBJ1-6,.,CASSLVQAHNSPLHF,TGTGCCAGCAGCTTAGTACAGGCACATAATTCACCCCTCCACTTT
TRBV7-9,.,TRBJ2-3,.,CASSLPGGSTDTQYF,TGTGCCAGCAGTCTCCCCGGCGGGTCCACAGATACGCAGTATTTT
TRBV7-9,TRBD1,TRBJ2-6,once,CASSEGAHRGGANVLTF,TGTGCCAGCTCAGAGGGGGCGCATCGAGGTGGGGCCAACGTCCTGACTTTC
TRBV2,TRBD2,TRBJ2-7,.,CARRTAGGHEQYF,TGTGCCAGAAGGACTGCGGGAGGACACGAGCAGTACTTC
TRBV7-8,TRBD2,TRBJ2-7,.,CASSSSGTTRDEQYF,TGTGCCAGCAGCTCCTCCGGGACTACAAGGGACGAGCAGTACTTC
TRBV6-5,TRBD1,TRBJ1-1,.,CASIDRGTREAFF,TGTGCCAGCATCGACAGGGGAACTAGGGAAGCTTTCTTT
TRBV4-1,TRBD2,TRBJ2-7,.,CASSQGDLRGEQYF,TGCGCCAGCAGCCAAGGGGACCTGCGGGGGGAGCAGTACTTC
TRBV28,.,TRBJ1-2,.,CASSLGSAQSSYGYTF,TGTGCCAGCAGTTTAGGATCGGCGCAATCCAGCTATGGCTACACCTTC
TRBV6-6,.,TRBJ1-4,.,CASSRARGEKLFF,TGTGCCAGCAGTCGGGCGAGGGGTGAAAAACTGTTTTTT
TRBV9,.,TRBJ2-7,once,CASSATQGSYEQYF,TGTGCCAGCAGCGCCACACAGGGTTCCTACGAGCAGTACTTC
TRBV4-3,.,TRBJ2-3,.,CASSQDAGTQYF,TGCGCCAGCAGCCAAGATGCGGGTACGCAGTATTTT
TRBV15,.,TRBJ1-5,.,CATSVERGNQPQHF,TGTGCCACCAGCGTAGAGAGGGGGAATCAGCCCCAGCATTTT
TRBV7-2,TRBD2,TRBJ2-3,once,CASSLRGGAYTQYF,TGTGCCAGCAGCTTGCGCGGGGGGGCATATACGCAGTATTTT
TRBV7-3,TRBD1,TRBJ1-1,few,CASSQQGASTEAFF,TGTGCCAGCAGCCAGCAGGGGGCGAGCACTGAAGCTTTCTTT
TRBV19,TRBD1,TRBJ1-3,.,CASRKTGKAGNTIYF,TGTGCCAGTAGGAAGACAGGGAAGGCTGGAAACACCATATATTTT
TRBV5-1,TRBD1,TRBJ2-5,few,CASSQTGGGQETQYF,TGCGCCAGCAGCCAGACAGGGGGTGGACAAGAGACCCAGTACTTC